The following is a TCR beta chain sequence with its context. What it binds is not known. These data belong to a study of T cell responses to AZD1222 COVID-19 vaccine. Across the whole study: Recipients boosted at about 4 weeks or about 12 weeks are pooled. Study-wide findings and caveats: None of the repertoires were sampled until the peak T cell response had passed. After two AZD1222 doses, spike-specific TCR breadth and depth rose versus day 0. Donors in the cohort were predominantly white British and more often female, and clonal diversity was possibly underestimated.

TCRdb's copy holds only in-frame clones and misses some; the assay was immunoSEQ multiplex PCR. The sample includes about 150,000 clones, 85% to 95% seen only once; the top ten take about 1.9%. The TCR comes from an adult in good health. Sequencing was performed on peripheral blood, taken on day 0 of AZD1222 vaccination.

CDR3 bases: TGTGCCAGCAGCAAACCCCCGGTTTTGAACACTGAAGCTTTCTTT. Translated, it gives CASSKPPVLNTEAFF. This sequence joins TRBV21-1 and TRBJ1-1. TRBV21-1 is a documented pseudogene. CDR3 length: 15 amino acids.